This T cell receptor beta chain was retrieved from a study of glioma-infiltrating T cells after dendritic cell vaccination. Study background: Dendritic cells derived from monocytes and pulsed with autologous tumor lysate formed the vaccine.

Primers: 60 V beta forward and 13 J beta reverse. The data were produced by immunoSEQ multiplex PCR, yet TCRdb's version contains in-frame clones alone and is incomplete. The sample carries around 60,000 clones, roughly nine tenths recorded once. Study results and caveats: No direct clonality-survival link was found; a diverse polyclonal response may matter.

Trimming took 6 bases from V and 0 from J; bases not matched to a gene: 10. CDR1 is MNHNY and CDR2 is SVGAGI in the germline V gene (reference sequence). The CDR3 runs 16 residues. This clone was counted a few times. Its specificity is not known. Time point of the sample: after dendritic cell vaccination, including at tumor progression/relapse. The TCR comes from a human donor with glioblastoma. This chain links TRBV6-6 with TRBJ2-7, with 8 bases that match TRBD2. Here the sequenced sample was blood, taken after dendritic cell vaccination. CDR3 sequence (DNA): TGTGCCAGCAGCATATTCGAGAGCGGGAGCTCCTACGAGCAGTACTTC. It specifies CASSIFESGSSYEQYF.